The 6 T cell receptor beta chains below were found in one sample sequenced in a study of spatial heterogeneity in lung cancer (dated by TCRdb to about 2019). The time point label of this sample denotes: sample taken at primary tumor resection. For TCR sequencing, whole RNA was extracted from tumor and nontumor lung tissue, or from cryopreserved PBMC samples, and no cell sorting was done. The method behind the library was 5' RACE. The sample was run on a NextSeq 500. TCRdb handled the public reads itself, with Q25 trimming in fastp and clone calling in MiXCR, and kept productive beta chains. Each entry is one CDR3 protein sequence, shown with its most common DNA and genes. Counted in this sample were about 23,000 distinct CDR3 sequences; around 3.2% of them appeared once. The ten largest clones capture roughly 26% of the sample. Here the sequenced sample was PBMCs, taken at surgery. The source of these receptors is a female donor with early-stage non-small cell lung cancer.

Concerning this clonotype: A much larger clone sits a single nucleotide away, making a read error possible. The chain combines TRBV5-6 with TRBJ1-1; D gene unclear. CDR1 and CDR2 (germline): SGHDT, YYEEEE. This CDR3 region has 14 residues. In nucleotides, the CDR3 is TGTGCCGGCAGCTTGGATGCGATCGGTCCTGAAGCTTTCTTT. This encodes CAGSLDAIGPEAFF.

This clonotype appeared many times. This chain uses TRBV2 with TRBJ1-4; 7 bases agree with TRBD1. The CDR3 has 14 amino acids. CDR1 and CDR2 from the germline V gene are SNHLY and FYNNEI. Unmatched junction bases numbered 12, after V lost 10 bases and J lost 7 bases. The CDR3 region is CATRGDREGEKLFF. Written as DNA, the CDR3 is TGTGCCACCCGTGGAGACAGGGAGGGTGAAAAACTGTTTTTT.

This clonotype has at least ten counts. The chain recombines TRBV5-1 with TRBJ1-1, with D possibly TRBD1 on 5 matching bases. The V end lost 0 bases, the J end lost 1 base, and 10 bases lay between the germline ends. This CDR3 is 15 amino acids long. Germline CDR1 reads SGHRS; CDR2 reads YFSETQ. In nucleotides, the CDR3 is TGCGCCAGCAGCTTGGCCCAAGGACAGAACACTGAAGCTTTCTTT. Translation: CASSLAQGQNTEAFF.

The chain has TRBV5-1 and TRBJ1-6; possibly TRBD1 for D (5 bases). V was shortened by 4 bases and J by 0 bases, with 14 bases between the two germline ends. The CDR3 has 17 amino acids. Germline lookup yields CDR1 SGHRS and CDR2 YFSETQ. CDR3 coding DNA: TGCGCCAGCAGCCCCGCGGGGCCCAGCTCCTATAATTCACCCCTCCACTTT. As protein: CASSPAGPSSYNSPLHF.

The sample holds many counts of this clonotype. In DNA form, the CDR3 reads TGTGCCAGTACGCCCCGTAGCACAGATACGCAGTATTTT. Encoded protein: CASTPRSTDTQYF. The J gene is TRBJ2-3, the V gene TRBV19, with D unclear. Trimming shortened V by 7 bases and J by 0 bases, and 8 bases separated the two germline ends. CDR1 LNHDA and CDR2 SQIVND come from the germline V gene (reference sequence). The CDR3 covers 13 residues.

This clonotype occurred a few times. The genes are TRBV7-9 and TRBJ2-1; D might be TRBD1 (6 bases). This CDR3 comprises 14 residues. Per the germline V gene, CDR1 is SEHNR and CDR2 is FQNEAQ (reference sequence). V lost 8 bases to trimming and J lost 1 base, with 12 bases between them. CDR3 in amino acids: CASVAGASYNEQFF. CDR3 DNA sequence: TGTGCCAGCGTTGCAGGGGCTTCCTACAATGAGCAGTTCTTC.